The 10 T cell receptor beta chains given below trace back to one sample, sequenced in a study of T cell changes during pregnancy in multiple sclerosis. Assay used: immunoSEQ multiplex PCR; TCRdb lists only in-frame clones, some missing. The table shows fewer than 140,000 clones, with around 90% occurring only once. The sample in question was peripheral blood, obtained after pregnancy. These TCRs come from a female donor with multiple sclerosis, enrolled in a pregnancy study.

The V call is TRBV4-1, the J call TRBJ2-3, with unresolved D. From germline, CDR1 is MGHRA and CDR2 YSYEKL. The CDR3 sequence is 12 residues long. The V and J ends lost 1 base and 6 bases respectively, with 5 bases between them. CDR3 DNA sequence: TGCGCCAGCAGCCAAGGAGGTGATACGCAGTATTTT. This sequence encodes CASSQGGDTQYF.

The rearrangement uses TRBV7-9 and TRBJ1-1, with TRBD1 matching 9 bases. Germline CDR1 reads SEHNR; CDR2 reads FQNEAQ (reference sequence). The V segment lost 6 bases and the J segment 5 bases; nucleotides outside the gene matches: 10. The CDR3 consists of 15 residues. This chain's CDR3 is CASRKEQGARTEAFF. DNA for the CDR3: TGTGCCAGCAGGAAAGAACAGGGGGCGCGGACTGAAGCTTTCTTT.

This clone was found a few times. DNA for the CDR3: TGCGCCAGCAGCCAGGCTCACAGGAGCCAAGAGACCCAGTACTTC. Its translation: CASSQAHRSQETQYF. This chain connects TRBV4-1 to TRBJ2-5; D might be TRBD1 (5 bases). Trimming removed 3 bases at V and 1 base at J, with 12 bases between. CDR3 length equals 15 residues. Germline V gene sequence: CDR1 MGHRA, CDR2 YSYEKL.

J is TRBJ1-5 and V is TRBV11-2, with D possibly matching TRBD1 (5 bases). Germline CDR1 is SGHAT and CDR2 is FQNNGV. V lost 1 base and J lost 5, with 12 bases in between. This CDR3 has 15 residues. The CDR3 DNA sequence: TGTGCCAGCAGCTTAGGAAGTAGGGGCGATCAGCCCCAGCATTTT. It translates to CASSLGSRGDQPQHF.

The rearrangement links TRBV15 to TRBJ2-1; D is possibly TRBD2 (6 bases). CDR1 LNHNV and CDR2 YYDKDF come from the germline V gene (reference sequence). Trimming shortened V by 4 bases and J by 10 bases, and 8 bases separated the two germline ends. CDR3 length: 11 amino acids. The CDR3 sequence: CATSTLAEQFF. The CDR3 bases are TGTGCCACCAGCACACTAGCCGAGCAGTTCTTC.

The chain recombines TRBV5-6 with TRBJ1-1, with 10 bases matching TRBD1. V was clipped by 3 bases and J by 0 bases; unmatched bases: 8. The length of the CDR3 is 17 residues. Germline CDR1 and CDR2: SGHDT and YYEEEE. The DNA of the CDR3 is TGTGCCAGCAGCTATCTTGGACAGGGGGGGTTGAACACTGAAGCTTTCTTT. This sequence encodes CASSYLGQGGLNTEAFF.

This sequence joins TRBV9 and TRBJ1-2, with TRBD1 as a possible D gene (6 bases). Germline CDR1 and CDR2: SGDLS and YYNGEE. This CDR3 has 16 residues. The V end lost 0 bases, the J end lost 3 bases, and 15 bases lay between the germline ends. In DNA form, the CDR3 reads TGTGCCAGCAGCGTAGCTGGGGGCAGTGGCTACTATGGCTACACCTTC. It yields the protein CASSVAGGSGYYGYTF.

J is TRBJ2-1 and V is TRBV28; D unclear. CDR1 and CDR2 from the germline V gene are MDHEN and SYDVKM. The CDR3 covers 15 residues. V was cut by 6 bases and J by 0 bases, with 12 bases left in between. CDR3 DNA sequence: TGTGCCAGCAGCCCCCTTTCGGGCTCCTACAATGAGCAGTTCTTC. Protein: CASSPLSGSYNEQFF.

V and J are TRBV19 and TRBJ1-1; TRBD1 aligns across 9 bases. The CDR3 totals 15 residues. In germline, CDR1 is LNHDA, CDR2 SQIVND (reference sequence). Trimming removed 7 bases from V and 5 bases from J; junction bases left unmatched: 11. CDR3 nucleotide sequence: TGTGCCAGTAACTGGGACGGGACAGGGACGACTGAAGCTTTCTTT. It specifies CASNWDGTGTTEAFF.

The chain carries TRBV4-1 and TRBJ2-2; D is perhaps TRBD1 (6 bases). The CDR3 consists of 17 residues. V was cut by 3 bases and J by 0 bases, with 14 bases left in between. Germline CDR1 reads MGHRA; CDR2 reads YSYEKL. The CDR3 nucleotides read TGCGCCAGCAGCCACCACCGGGACACCACGAACACCGGGGAGCTGTTTTTT. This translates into CASSHHRDTTNTGELFF.